Below, 28 T cell receptor beta chains from the same sample are listed, as sequenced in a study of T cell repertoires in cytomegalovirus infection. TCRdb passed the reads through MiXCR, listing each CDR3 protein once. Of roughly 230,000 distinct CDR3 sequences in the sample, 5% to 8.5% are singletons; the top ten hold 6.5%. The sample taken for sequencing was PBMCs. The receptors derive from a human donor in good health (CMV status not recorded). Some clones in this sample may be carry-over from other donors' samples.

This clonotype was counted at least ten times. A junction boundary mismatches the germline segment, possibly from a read error. This chain connects TRBV18 to TRBJ2-4, with D possibly TRBD2 on 7 matching bases. This CDR3 region has 14 residues. From germline, CDR1 is KGHSH and CDR2 LQKENI. Here the CDR3 reads CASSPRGASDIQYF. The DNA for the CDR3 is TGTGCCAGCTCCCCACGGGGGGCGAGCGACATTCAGTACTTC.

Many counts were recorded for this clonotype. V usage is TRBV7-2 and J usage is TRBJ1-1, with D unresolved. This CDR3 is built from 13 residues. Trimming left V 5 bases short and J 1 base short, with 8 bases between. Germline V gene data show CDR1 as SGHTA and CDR2 as FQGNSA. This chain's CDR3 is CASSLMGNTEAFF. In DNA, the CDR3 is TGTGCCAGCAGCCTCATGGGGAACACTGAAGCTTTCTTT.

Ten or more counts support this clonotype. The chain has TRBV19 and TRBJ1-5; D not certain. Germline-derived CDR1 and CDR2 are LNHDA and SQIVND (reference sequence). The CDR3 is 17 amino acids. The V end lost 7 bases, the J end lost 2 bases, and 21 bases lay between the germline ends. The CDR3 DNA sequence: TGTGCCAGTACCCCTTTCCCCTCAGGAGGCGGCAATCAGCCCCAGCATTTT. Residues: CASTPFPSGGGNQPQHF.

This clonotype was detected only a few times. The rearrangement uses TRBV25-1 and TRBJ2-2; the D gene could be TRBD1 or TRBD2 (5 bases each). CDR1 and CDR2 (germline): MGHDK, SYGVNS. The V gene lost 0 bases and the J gene lost 14 bases, with 19 bases spanning the gap. The CDR3 length is 15 residues. This CDR3 reads CASSEYEDPSRGLFF. CDR3 sequence (DNA): TGTGCCAGCAGTGAATACGAGGACCCATCGAGGGGACTGTTTTTT.

At least ten counts were recorded for this clonotype. The CDR3 region is CASSRPTGGSGEKLFF. The CDR3 region has the DNA TGTGCCAGCAGCCGCCCGACAGGGGGCAGTGGTGAAAAACTGTTTTTT. The V call is TRBV3-1, the J call TRBJ1-4, with TRBD1 matching 10 bases. With 4 bases clipped from V and 7 bases from J, the junction kept 9 bases outside the gene matches. The CDR3 totals 16 residues. Germline lookup yields CDR1 LGHDT and CDR2 YNNKEL (reference sequence).

This clonotype was counted many times. This rearrangement joins TRBV4-1 to TRBJ2-2; TRBD2 matches 9 bases. From germline, CDR1 is MGHRA and CDR2 YSYEKL. This CDR3 spans 16 amino acids. The trim removed 4 bases at V and 3 bases at J, leaving 6 bases unmatched. The CDR3 sequence: CASSPLGTSHTGELFF. CDR3 in DNA: TGCGCCAGCAGCCCCTTAGGGACTAGCCACACCGGGGAGCTGTTTTTT.

On this clonotype: A much larger clone lies one base from this, so it may be a read error. The final CDR3 position lacks the conserved phenylalanine or tryptophan, pointing to a likely read error. This rearrangement joins TRBV10-3 to TRBJ2-1; no reliable D call. Germline values: CDR1 ENHRY, CDR2 SYGVKD. The V gene lost 10 bases and the J gene lost 5 bases, with 9 bases spanning the gap. CDR3 length equals 11 residues. DNA of the CDR3: TGTGCCACCGTAGGGAACAATGAGCAGTTCTTG. This translates into CATVGNNEQFL.

A few counts support this clonotype. This sequence joins TRBV20-1 and TRBJ1-6; tentatively, D is TRBD1 (6 bases). The CDR3 consists of 13 residues. Germline V gene lookup returns CDR1 DFQATT and CDR2 SNEGSKA (reference sequence). The CDR3: CGYRTAYNSPLHF. In DNA, the CDR3 is TGCGGATACAGGACAGCTTATAATTCACCCCTCCACTTT.

This clonotype was seen repeatedly, ten times or more. V and J are TRBV3-1 and TRBJ2-7; possibly TRBD2 for D (6 bases). CDR1 and CDR2 (germline): LGHDT, YNNKEL (reference sequence). CDR3 length equals 15 residues. V shed 1 base and J shed 3 bases, with 13 bases lying between them. CDR3 DNA sequence: TGTGCCAGCAGCCAAGCGGCGGGACCCGACTACGAGCAGTACTTC. It translates to CASSQAAGPDYEQYF.

This clonotype was observed many times. The chain carries TRBV6-5 and TRBJ2-3; D assignment may be TRBD1 or TRBD2 (6 bases each). Looked up from germline, CDR1 is MNHEY and CDR2 is SVGAGI. With 2 bases removed from V and 3 bases from J, the gap between germline ends came to 9 bases. The CDR3 extends over 14 amino acids. CDR3 DNA: TGTGCCAGCAGTTACGGGGGGCAGACAGATACGCAGTATTTT. It yields the protein CASSYGGQTDTQYF.

This clonotype was picked up many times. The chain's CDR3 is CASSFTANRGNTEAFF. The CDR3 region has the DNA TGTGCCAGCAGCTTCACAGCGAACCGCGGGAACACTGAAGCTTTCTTT. This sequence joins TRBV7-6 and TRBJ1-1; unclear D gene. The germline V gene has CDR1 SGHVS and CDR2 FNYEAQ. V was clipped by 3 bases and J by 1 base, with 15 bases between them. CDR3 length: 16 amino acids. The full variable domain, with the rest looked up from reference TRBV7-6 and TRBJ1-1, is GAGVSQSPRYKVTKRGQDVALRCDPISGHVSLYWYRQALGQGPEFLTYFNYEAQQDKSGLPNDRFSAERPEGSISTLTIQRTEQRDSAMYRCASSFTANRGNTEAFFGQGTRLTVV.

This clonotype has at least ten counts. This chain joins TRBV4-3 and TRBJ1-3, with a tentative D call TRBD1 (5 bases). V was clipped by 0 bases and J by 3 bases, with 9 bases between them. Looked up from germline, CDR1 is LGHNA and CDR2 is YSLEER. CDR3 length equals 15 residues. As DNA, the CDR3 is TGCGCCAGCAGCCAAGAACGGGGGAGTGGAAACACCATATATTTT. It yields the protein CASSQERGSGNTIYF.

The chain employs TRBV4-2 and TRBJ2-2; a weak D match, TRBD2 (6 bases). The CDR3 has 16 residues. Germline CDR1 reads LGHNA; CDR2 reads YNFKEQ. V was shortened by 0 bases and J by 4 bases, with 12 bases between the two germline ends. This CDR3 is CASSQEGARGTGELFF. The CDR3 bases are TGTGCCAGCAGCCAAGAAGGGGCGCGGGGCACCGGGGAGCTGTTTTTT.

This clonotype was seen a few times. This chain joins TRBV28 and TRBJ1-4; D is perhaps TRBD1 (5 bases). CDR1 and CDR2 (germline): MDHEN, SYDVKM. CDR3 length: 14 amino acids. V dropped 6 bases and J dropped 5 bases, with 13 bases sitting between them. CDR3 protein: CASSDRTLNEKLFF. CDR3 DNA sequence: TGTGCCAGCAGCGATCGGACATTAAATGAAAAACTGTTTTTT.

This clonotype was recorded a few times. This chain uses TRBV19 with TRBJ2-7, with a tentative D call TRBD1 (5 bases). CDR1 and CDR2 (germline): LNHDA, SQIVND (reference sequence). V lost 4 bases, J lost 7 bases, and 17 bases lay in between. The CDR3 totals 14 residues. The DNA for the CDR3 is TGTGCCAGTAGTAAGTTACCAGATTCAGGGGAGCAGTACTTC. It yields the protein CASSKLPDSGEQYF.

This clonotype was seen at least ten times. The J gene is TRBJ2-7, the V gene TRBV7-2, with unresolved D. CDR3 length: 16 amino acids. V was pared by 2 bases and J by 6 bases, with 20 bases between. Germline CDR1 SGHTA, CDR2 FQGNSA. CDR3 DNA sequence: TGTGCCAGCAGCTTATATCCCACCGGACCAGAAGGCGAGCAGTACTTC. Protein product: CASSLYPTGPEGEQYF.

This clonotype was picked up many times. This chain joins TRBV20-1 and TRBJ2-3, with 9 bases that match TRBD2. V lost 6 bases to trimming and J lost 4 bases; unmatched junction nucleotides: 5. Germline assignment: CDR1 DFQATT and CDR2 SNEGSKA (reference sequence). The CDR3 totals 13 residues. As DNA, the CDR3 is TGCAGTGCCTGGAGCGGGGGGTCAGATACGCAGTATTTT. Its protein product is CSAWSGGSDTQYF.

This clonotype was seen at least ten times. The chain employs TRBV18 and TRBJ1-1, with D uncertain. Germline V gene data show CDR1 as KGHSH and CDR2 as LQKENI. CDR3 length: 12 residues. V was clipped by 5 bases and J by 2 bases, with 6 bases between them. CDR3 coding DNA: TGTGCCAGCTCAGGTGGAAACACTGAAGCTTTCTTT. Translated, it gives CASSGGNTEAFF.

At least ten counts were recorded for this clonotype. The chain employs TRBV7-2 and TRBJ1-2; no clear D. V gave up 7 bases and J gave up 4 bases, with 10 bases separating them. Germline V gene lookup returns CDR1 SGHTA and CDR2 FQGNSA. The CDR3 is 12 residues long. The CDR3 region is CASTEASYGYTF. CDR3 nucleotides: TGTGCCAGCACCGAGGCCTCCTATGGCTACACCTTC.

This clonotype was seen many times. The CDR3 DNA follows: TGTGCCTGGAGTCAGGCTCCTGAGCAGTTCTTC. Amino acids: CAWSQAPEQFF. The J gene is TRBJ2-1, the V gene TRBV30; no clear D gene. Trimming removed 2 bases at V and 9 bases at J, with 8 bases between. This CDR3 has 11 amino acids. CDR1 GTSNPN and CDR2 SVGIG come from the germline V gene (reference sequence).

This clonotype has ten or more counts. The genes are TRBV30 and TRBJ2-1; TRBD1 matches 8 bases. V shed 1 base and J 0 bases; nucleotides not matched to a gene: 11. The CDR3 runs to 18 residues. Per germline, CDR1 GTSNPN and CDR2 SVGIG (reference sequence). The CDR3 region is CAWSGTGGLRGSYNEQFF. In nucleotides, the CDR3 is TGTGCCTGGAGTGGTACAGGGGGTTTGAGGGGCTCCTACAATGAGCAGTTCTTC.

This clonotype has at least ten counts. This chain links TRBV29-1 with TRBJ1-4; no firm D call. The V end was cut by 3 bases, the J end by 0 bases, with 11 bases between. CDR3 length: 15 residues. The germline V gene has CDR1 SQVTM and CDR2 ANQGSEA. The CDR3: CSVESPSTTNEKLFF. The DNA for the CDR3 is TGCAGCGTTGAGAGTCCCTCCACAACTAATGAAAAACTGTTTTTT. The whole variable domain, filled in from reference TRBV29-1 and TRBJ1-4, reads SAVISQKPSRDICQRGTSLTIQCQVDSQVTMMFWYRQQPGQSLTLIATANQGSEATYESGFVIDKFPISRPNLTFSTLTVSNMSPEDSSIYLCSVESPSTTNEKLFFGSGTQLSVL.

Many counts were recorded for this clonotype. The V call is TRBV7-8, the J call TRBJ2-7; possibly TRBD2 for D (6 bases). In germline, CDR1 is SGHVS, CDR2 FQNEAQ. V was shortened by 1 base and J by 7 bases, with 11 bases between the two germline ends. This CDR3 spans 13 amino acids. DNA of the CDR3: TGTGCCAGCAGCTTAGGATCGGCGGGGGAGCAGTACTTC. Residues: CASSLGSAGEQYF.

Notes on this clonotype: This may come from a read error, since a much larger clone is one base off. This CDR3 fails to terminate in the conserved phenylalanine or tryptophan, so it likely reflects a read error. V usage is TRBV30 and J usage is TRBJ2-2; D unclear. Per the germline V gene, CDR1 is GTSNPN and CDR2 is SVGIG (reference sequence). The CDR3 runs to 14 residues. Trimming took off 0 bases at V and 2 bases at J, with 7 bases between the two ends. The CDR3: CAWSVRSNTGELFS. The CDR3 bases are TGTGCCTGGAGTGTGAGGTCAAACACCGGGGAGCTGTTTTCT.

This clonotype was counted ten times or more. V gene TRBV6-2 or TRBV6-3 combines with J gene TRBJ1-1; TRBD1 matches at 10 bases. Germline CDR1 and CDR2: MNHEY and SVGEGT. CDR3 length: 18 amino acids. V trimming: 2 bases; J trimming: 1 base; junction bases outside the gene matches: 10. The CDR3 DNA sequence: TGTGCCAGCAGTTACCCAGTCCCGGGACAGGGGCCGAACACTGAAGCTTTCTTT. Residues: CASSYPVPGQGPNTEAFF.

This clonotype was counted at least ten times. The genes are TRBV3-1 and TRBJ1-3; D not resolved. This CDR3 has 14 residues. CDR1 and CDR2 (germline): LGHDT, YNNKEL (reference sequence). V shed 4 bases and J shed 0 bases, with 7 bases lying between them. CDR3 protein: CASSPRNSGNTIYF. Written as DNA, the CDR3 is TGTGCCAGCAGCCCCCGTAACTCTGGAAACACCATATATTTT.

This clonotype was seen repeatedly, ten times or more. The V call is TRBV3-1, the J call TRBJ2-2; D is undetermined. V gave up 1 base and J gave up 4 bases, with 10 bases separating them. CDR3 length: 15 amino acids. Germline CDR1 and CDR2: LGHDT and YNNKEL (reference sequence). The CDR3 reads CASSQVPNPTGELFF. The CDR3 DNA reads as TGTGCCAGCAGCCAAGTCCCGAATCCCACCGGGGAGCTGTTTTTT.

In this sample, this clonotype turned up many times. V and J are TRBV20-1 and TRBJ2-1; the match to TRBD2 covers 7 bases. Germline loops: CDR1 DFQATT, CDR2 SNEGSKA (reference sequence). The trim removed 6 bases at V and 0 bases at J, leaving 5 bases unmatched. The CDR3 is made up of 14 amino acids. CDR3 in amino acids: CSARDYRSYNEQFF. The CDR3 region has the DNA TGCAGTGCCCGGGACTATCGCTCCTACAATGAGCAGTTCTTC.